This paragraph covers one TCR beta chain sequence. The sample comes from a study of T-cell reconstitution after alpha-beta-depleted transplantation in children. Library preparation (for TCRbeta) was performed with unique molecular identifiers. TCRdb redid the calling of the PCR reads with MiXCR, one entry per CDR3 protein. The sample contains approximately 210,000 distinct CDR3 sequences, roughly 15% of which appear only once. The germline V and J ends were trimmed by 2 bases and 3 bases, with 11 bases remaining between them. CDR1 SGHNT and CDR2 YYREEE come from the germline V gene (reference sequence). This CDR3 spans 15 amino acids.

The chain carries TRBV5-4 and TRBJ2-2; no clear D gene. The sequence derives from a male patient between 2 and 10 years old who had a stem cell transplant for acute lymphoblastic leukemia, so the T cells may come from the graft donor. The specimen was PBMCs, mostly from graft donor cells, collected 360 days after TCRalphabeta/CD19-depleted stem cell transplant. This CDR3 is CASSLRTEYTGELFF. In DNA, the CDR3 is TGTGCCAGCAGCTTACGAACAGAATACACCGGGGAGCTGTTTTTT.